Each of the 14 T cell receptor beta chains below was sequenced from the same sample in a study of T cells expressing NK-cell markers. From the 5' RACE reads, TCRdb lists one entry per CDR3 protein and no DNA. This table holds approximately 110,000 distinct CDR3 sequences. Sequenced input: blood T cells: a sorted CD56 or NKG2C T cell subset, CD4+ or CD8+ T cells, or bulk PBMC T cells (not recorded which). The source of these receptors is a woman between 18 and 75 years old in good health.

V gene TRBV4-3 combines with J gene TRBJ2-5; the D call of TRBD2 rests on TCRdb alone, since no DNA is present to check it. Germline V gene lookup returns CDR1 LGHNA and CDR2 YSLEER. This CDR3 contains 17 residues. This CDR3 is CASSQELSGGAGETQYF.

The CDR3 spells CASSQEREIGEQYF. The rearrangement joins TRBV4-3 to TRBJ2-7; TCRdb's D gene call, TRBD2, goes unchecked for lack of DNA. The CDR3 totals 14 residues. Germline loops: CDR1 LGHNA, CDR2 YSLEER.

CDR3 sequence: CSARDVVAGGGNEQFF. The chain joins TRBV20-1 to TRBJ2-1; TCRdb lists TRBD2, though no DNA is available to test this call. CDR1 and CDR2 (germline): DFQATT, SNEGSKA (reference sequence). The CDR3 has 16 amino acids.

The genes are TRBV11-2 and TRBJ2-1; TCRdb's D call, TRBD1, is unchecked because there is no DNA. Germline V lookup: CDR1 SGHAT, CDR2 FQNNGV. The CDR3 loop spans 17 amino acids. The CDR3 spells CASSPALRTGYGNEQFF.

The chain employs TRBV5-5 and TRBJ1-2. Germline CDR1 and CDR2: SGHKS and YYEKEE (reference sequence). This CDR3 is 11 amino acids long. The chain's CDR3 is CASSFSGGYTF.

J is TRBJ2-5 and V is TRBV9; checking the TCRdb D call of TRBD1 is not possible without DNA. The CDR3 totals 17 residues. Per the germline V gene, CDR1 is SGDLS and CDR2 is YYNGEE. The CDR3 protein is CASSPEGVYGLGETQYF.

V usage is TRBV10-1 and J usage is TRBJ1-5. CDR1 WNHNN and CDR2 SYGVQD come from the germline V gene (reference sequence). The CDR3 runs to 15 residues. The CDR3 protein is CASSEHSYSNQPQHF.

J is TRBJ2-7 and V is TRBV28; the D gene TCRdb calls, TRBD1, cannot be checked with no DNA. Germline V lookup: CDR1 MDHEN, CDR2 SYDVKM. The CDR3 consists of 16 residues. CDR3 residues: CASTSQTLGQGDEQYF.

This rearrangement joins TRBV12-3 or TRBV12-4 to TRBJ1-4; TCRdb's D call of TRBD1 is untestable without DNA. This CDR3 contains 13 residues. CDR3 residues: CASSAPGLLGLFF.

The V call is TRBV24-1, the J call TRBJ2-2; with no DNA, the TCRdb D assignment of TRBD1 cannot be verified. CDR1 and CDR2 (germline): KGHDR, SFDVKD. The CDR3 has 17 residues. The CDR3 spells CATSDLSGTDPTGELFF.

The chain is built from TRBV15 and TRBJ2-3; absent DNA, TCRdb's TRBD1 call cannot be checked. CDR3 size: 16 residues. Germline V lookup: CDR1 LNHNV, CDR2 YYDKDF (reference sequence). CDR3 region: CATSREPGAGLDTQYF. Full variable domain (remainder filled in from reference TRBV15 and TRBJ2-3): DAMVIQNPRYQVTQFGKPVTLSCSQTLNHNVMYWYQQKSSQAPKLLFHYYDKDFNNEADTPDNFQSRRPNTSFCFLDIRSPGLGDTAMYLCATSREPGAGLDTQYFGPGTRLTVL.

The CDR3 here is CSASDPGNYGYTF. The V and J genes are TRBV20-1 and TRBJ1-2; TCRdb's D call of TRBD1 is untestable without DNA. The CDR3 runs 13 residues. Germline-derived CDR1 and CDR2 are DFQATT and SNEGSKA (reference sequence).

V usage is TRBV29-1 and J usage is TRBJ2-7. Germline CDR1 SQVTM, CDR2 ANQGSEA. CDR3 size: 13 residues. CDR3 in amino acids: CSVLVPETYEQYF.

The chain recombines TRBV4-3 with TRBJ2-1; TCRdb calls TRBD2, which cannot be checked without DNA. Germline V gene lookup returns CDR1 LGHNA and CDR2 YSLEER. The CDR3 extends over 15 amino acids. The CDR3 loop is CASSQVLGDSGEQFF.